Presented here are 8 T cell receptor beta chains from one specimen sequenced in a study of Ad26.COV2.S vaccination and SARS-CoV-2 variants. The method was immunoSEQ multiplex PCR; TCRdb's version includes in-frame clones alone and lacks a portion of them. The sample lists 350,000 to 550,000 clones, 89% occurring once. This sample's treatment: around 19 received Ad26.COV2.S at low or high dose, single or two shots; 5 received placebo; per-sample allocation not given. Material that was analyzed had been drawn on day 63 after the first vaccine or placebo injection. The sample here was peripheral blood, taken in a trial of Ad26.COV2.S vaccine versus placebo. The receptors were gathered from a person aged 18-60 years who received the Ad26.COV2.S COVID-19 vaccine or a placebo.

Points on this clone: The sample contains more than one DNA sequence encoding this CDR3. This chain connects TRBV4-1 to TRBJ1-2; D remains unclear. The V end lost 5 bases, the J end lost 5 bases, and 9 bases lay between the germline ends. Germline CDR1 reads MGHRA; CDR2 reads YSYEKL. This CDR3 is built from 12 residues. For the CDR3, the DNA is TGCGCCAGCAGCGGGTCGGGGTATGGCTACACCTTC. It is translated as CASSGSGYGYTF.

This sequence joins TRBV3-1 (or the pseudogene TRBV3-2) and TRBJ2-3; D remains unclear. V dropped 0 bases and J dropped 6 bases, with 10 bases sitting between them. Germline assignment: CDR1 LGHDT and CDR2 YNNKEL (reference sequence). This CDR3 is built from 14 residues. The CDR3, as DNA: TGTGCCAGCAGCCAAGATGTGCACAGCGATACGCAGTATTTT. Translated, it gives CASSQDVHSDTQYF.

The chain couples TRBV5-1 to TRBJ1-5; possibly TRBD1 for D (6 bases). The V gene lost 4 bases and the J gene lost 0 bases, with 8 bases spanning the gap. The germline V gene has CDR1 SGHRS and CDR2 YFSETQ. This CDR3 is built from 14 residues. The CDR3 nucleotides read TGCGCCAGCAGCCAAGGGGGTAGCAATCAGCCCCAGCATTTT. It specifies CASSQGGSNQPQHF.

The chain couples TRBV5-1 to TRBJ2-3, with unresolved D. The CDR3 loop spans 16 amino acids. Trimming removed 0 bases from V and 0 bases from J, with 11 bases in between. Germline loops: CDR1 SGHRS, CDR2 YFSETQ. CDR3 bases: TGCGCCAGCAGCTTGGTCATGGGATCTAGCACAGATACGCAGTATTTT. Amino acids: CASSLVMGSSTDTQYF.

This rearrangement joins TRBV7-3 to TRBJ2-5; TRBD1 or TRBD2 may be the D gene (5 bases each). The CDR3 extends over 16 amino acids. Germline V gives CDR1 SGHTA, CDR2 FQGTGA. Trimming took 5 bases from V and 9 from J, leaving 25 bases between them. The CDR3 here is CASSQWGPGPTAAQYF. The CDR3 region has the DNA TGTGCCAGCAGCCAGTGGGGCCCGGGACCGACAGCGGCCCAGTACTTC.

In its sample, this clone was seen a few times. CDR3 residues: CATSAAGRTRHWSYNEQFF. The CDR3 coding sequence is TGTGCCACCAGCGCTGCGGGACGGACACGACATTGGTCCTACAATGAGCAGTTCTTC. The chain has TRBV24-1 and TRBJ2-1; TRBD2 might be the D (6 bases). The CDR3 is 19 amino acids. Germline V lookup: CDR1 KGHDR, CDR2 SFDVKD. Trimming took off 7 bases at V and 1 base at J, with 25 bases between the two ends.

This clone was picked up a small number of times. The V and J genes are TRBV4-1 and TRBJ2-2; 8 positions agree with TRBD1. CDR1 and CDR2 (germline): MGHRA, YSYEKL. J was trimmed by 3 bases and V by 5 bases; bases with no gene match: 8. The CDR3 is 16 amino acids. The CDR3 sequence: CASSRIRGPDTGELFF. As DNA, the CDR3 is TGCGCCAGCAGCAGAATCAGGGGGCCCGACACCGGGGAGCTGTTTTTT.

V gene TRBV4-2 combines with J gene TRBJ1-1; the D is unclear. Between the trimmed V and J ends, which lost 0 bases and 0 bases, there was a span of 5 bases. Germline CDR1 is LGHNA and CDR2 is YNFKEQ. This CDR3 is 14 amino acids long. The CDR3 loop reads CASSQDSMNTEAFF. The CDR3 region has the DNA TGTGCCAGCAGCCAAGATAGCATGAACACTGAAGCTTTCTTT.